This T cell receptor beta chain was identified in a study of blood T cell repertoires in COVID-19. Patients in Seattle were enrolled during active infection, then followed longitudinally. This table comes from immunoSEQ multiplex PCR, and its TCRdb copy is limited to in-frame clones, with some not included. Of fewer than 200,000 clones listed, 84% are singletons. Trimming shortened V by 2 bases and J by 5 bases, and 10 bases separated the two germline ends. The CDR3 loop spans 13 amino acids. Per germline, CDR1 KGHSH and CDR2 LQKENI. J is TRBJ2-7 and V is TRBV18; D is ambiguous. The sequenced sample was peripheral blood. The TCR comes from a woman of 80 years or more with COVID-19, enrolled during active disease. CDR3 region: CASSPARSHEQYF. The CDR3 nucleotides are TGTGCCAGCTCACCAGCCAGGTCCCACGAGCAGTACTTC.